This TCR beta chain comes out of a study of neurological immune-mediated disorders. TCRdb re-called the 5' RACE reads with MiXCR, one entry per CDR3 protein. This sample has about 57,000 distinct CDR3 sequences; around 11% occur once, and the top ten carry about 6.6%. This clonotype came up many times. Germline values: CDR1 SGHTA, CDR2 FQGNSA. V shed 4 bases, J shed 0 bases, and the junction held 8 bases outside the gene matches. The CDR3 runs to 16 residues. Time point meaning: longitudinal time-point 1 (baseline). Where libraries were unsorted, they were derived from 2 million PBMCs stored at -80 degrees C.

This chain uses TRBV7-2 with TRBJ2-7, with 8 bases aligning to TRBD2. The TCR was taken from a male donor with HTLV-1-associated myelopathy (HAM/TSP). Sample: PBMCs. The CDR3 DNA follows: TGTGCCAGCAGCTACCAAGCCCGGGGGGGCTCCTACGAGCAGTACTTC. Translating it yields CASSYQARGGSYEQYF.